The 18 T cell receptor beta chains in this list originate from one sample, sequenced in a study of blood T cell repertoires in COVID-19. Clones were sequenced by immunoSEQ multiplex PCR, and TCRdb holds only the in-frame ones, with some missing. The repertoire holds roughly 200,000 clones, with around nine tenths as singletons. Material: peripheral blood. The receptors were sampled from a woman between 18 and 29 years old who had recovered from COVID-19.

The table lists this clone with a count of one. The rearrangement links TRBV5-4 to TRBJ1-1, with D possibly being TRBD1 (5 bases). Germline V gene sequence: CDR1 SGHNT, CDR2 YYREEE (reference sequence). Trimming removed 2 bases from V and 4 bases from J, with 21 bases in between. CDR3 length: 17 amino acids. In nucleotides, the CDR3 is TGTGCCAGCAGCTTCCCCGCACCAGGGTCCGTTGGCACTGAAGCTTTCTTT. As protein: CASSFPAPGSVGTEAFF. The complete variable domain, with remaining parts taken from reference TRBV5-4 and TRBJ1-1, reads ETGVTQSPTHLIKTRGQQVTLRCSSQSGHNTVSWYQQALGQGPQFIFQYYREEENGRGNFPPRFSGLQFPNYSSELNVNALELDDSALYLCASSFPAPGSVGTEAFFGQGTRLTVV.

The chain is built from TRBV14 and TRBJ1-2; 9 nucleotides agree with TRBD1. V was pared by 2 bases and J by 9 bases, with 7 bases of the junction left unmatched. The CDR3 sequence is 14 residues long. The V gene's germline CDR1 is SGHDN and CDR2 FVKESK. CDR3 sequence: CASSQTGTGRSYTF. The CDR3 nucleotides are TGTGCCAGCAGCCAAACCGGGACAGGGAGAAGCTACACCTTC. Full variable domain (remainder filled in from reference TRBV14 and TRBJ1-2): EAGVTQFPSHSVIEKGQTVTLRCDPISGHDNLYWYRRVMGKEIKFLLHFVKESKQDESGMPNNRFLAERTGGTYSTLKVQPAELEDSGVYFCASSQTGTGRSYTFGSGTRLTVV.

This chain uses TRBV13 with TRBJ2-2; TRBD2 matches 14 bases. Per the germline V gene, CDR1 is PRHDT and CDR2 is FYEKMQ (reference sequence). The length of the CDR3 is 16 residues. V lost 3 bases, J lost 6 bases, and 3 bases stayed unmatched. This CDR3 reads CASSFATSGRAGELFF. The DNA of the CDR3 is TGTGCCAGCAGCTTCGCGACTAGCGGGAGGGCCGGGGAGCTGTTTTTT. The complete variable domain, with remaining parts taken from reference TRBV13 and TRBJ2-2, reads AAGVIQSPRHLIKEKRETATLKCYPIPRHDTVYWYQQGPGQDPQFLISFYEKMQSDKGSIPDRFSAQQFSDYHSELNMSSLELGDSALYFCASSFATSGRAGELFFGEGSRLTVL.

This clone has just one count. The rearrangement uses TRBV18 and TRBJ2-2; 8 positions agree with TRBD1. V dropped 4 bases and J dropped 3; count of bases not matched to a gene: 7. Germline values: CDR1 KGHSH, CDR2 LQKENI. The CDR3 loop spans 16 amino acids. This CDR3 is CASSRTTGVDTGELFF. The DNA of the CDR3 is TGTGCCAGCTCACGAACGACAGGGGTGGACACCGGGGAGCTGTTTTTT. The full variable domain, with the rest looked up from reference TRBV18 and TRBJ2-2, is NAGVMQNPRHLVRRRGQEARLRCSPMKGHSHVYWYRQLPEEGLKFMVYLQKENIIDESGMPKERFSAEFPKEGPSILRIQQVVRGDSAAYFCASSRTTGVDTGELFFGEGSRLTVL.

The chain has TRBV4-1 and TRBJ2-2; TRBD2 agrees at 14 bases. The CDR3 length is 17 residues. Unmatched junction bases numbered 3, after V lost 3 bases and J lost 3 bases. In germline, CDR1 is MGHRA, CDR2 YSYEKL. In nucleotides, the CDR3 is TGCGCCAGCAGCCAGACTAGCGGGGGGGCGTACACCGGGGAGCTGTTTTTT. As protein: CASSQTSGGAYTGELFF.

CDR3 sequence (DNA): TGTGCCAGCAGCTTAGGGCGCGCGGGAGGATCCACAGATACGCAGTATTTT. Protein product: CASSLGRAGGSTDTQYF. The chain employs TRBV11-2 and TRBJ2-3, with 8 bases identical to TRBD2. The CDR3 consists of 17 residues. The germline gives CDR1 SGHAT, CDR2 FQNNGV. After removal of 1 base from V and 2 bases from J, the junction contained 8 bases not matched to a gene. The whole variable domain, remainder taken from reference TRBV11-2 and TRBJ2-3, is EAGVAQSPRYKIIEKRQSVAFWCNPISGHATLYWYQQILGQGPKLLIQFQNNGVVDDSQLPKDRFSAERLKGVDSTLKIQPAKLEDSAVYLCASSLGRAGGSTDTQYFGPGTRLTVL.

The genes are TRBV15 and TRBJ2-2, with TRBD2 matching over 14 bases. V lost 6 bases, J lost 5 bases, and 8 bases stayed unmatched. The germline gives CDR1 LNHNV, CDR2 YYDKDF (reference sequence). The CDR3 runs to 17 residues. In DNA, the CDR3 is TGTGCCACCAGGCCGACGGGACTAGCGGGAGTAACCGGGGAGCTGTTTTTT. It codes for CATRPTGLAGVTGELFF.

The V call is TRBV27, the J call TRBJ1-1; D unclear. The V and J ends lost 5 bases and 3 bases respectively, with 7 bases between them. Germline-derived CDR1 and CDR2 are MNHEY and SMNVEV (reference sequence). This CDR3 has 12 amino acids. CDR3 region: CASSAPDTEAFF. DNA of the CDR3: TGTGCCAGCAGTGCACCGGACACTGAAGCTTTCTTT.

This chain joins TRBV6-1 and TRBJ2-7; tentatively, D is TRBD2 (6 bases). The ends were cut back, 2 bases at V and 0 bases at J, with 11 bases in the middle. CDR1 and CDR2 (germline): MNHNS, SASEGT. This CDR3 region has 15 residues. The CDR3 loop is CASSEYRGSSYEQYV. CDR3 nucleotide sequence: TGTGCCAGCAGTGAATATCGGGGGAGCTCCTACGAGCAGTACGTC.

The rearrangement joins TRBV20-1 to TRBJ1-4; 8 nucleotides align to TRBD1. Germline CDR1 DFQATT, CDR2 SNEGSKA (reference sequence). The J segment lost 7 bases and the V segment lost 3 bases, leaving 7 bases of the junction unmatched. CDR3 length: 14 amino acids. Here the CDR3 reads CSASRQGTGEKLFF. CDR3 DNA sequence: TGCAGTGCTAGTCGACAGGGGACGGGTGAAAAACTGTTTTTT.

The gene calls are TRBV6-5 and TRBJ1-3; 9 positions agree with TRBD1. CDR1 is MNHEY, CDR2 SVGAGI, per germline. The ends lost 2 bases at V and 4 bases at J; junction bases unmatched: 3. The CDR3 runs 15 residues. The CDR3 here is CASSYRTGVGNTIYF. CDR3 coding DNA: TGTGCCAGCAGTTACCGGACAGGGGTCGGAAACACCATATATTTT.

The CDR3 DNA sequence: TGTGCCAGCCGCAGGGTAACGGGAGAGACCCAGTACTTC. This codes for CASRRVTGETQYF. The rearrangement links TRBV21-1 to TRBJ2-5; no check of the table's D call, TRBD2, against the DNA was made. TRBV21-1 is described as a pseudogene. This CDR3 has 13 amino acids.

The rearrangement uses TRBV27 and TRBJ2-5; TRBD2 matches at 7 bases. CDR3 length equals 14 residues. Losses at the gene ends were 4 bases for V and 3 bases for J; bases not matched to a gene: 5. Germline CDR1 is MNHEY and CDR2 is SMNVEV (reference sequence). The CDR3 nucleotides read TGTGCCAGCAGTTCCCTGGGAGGGAAAGAGACCCAGTACTTC. Translating it yields CASSSLGGKETQYF.

V gene TRBV7-2 combines with J gene TRBJ2-7, with TRBD2 identical over 7 bases. In germline, CDR1 is SGHTA, CDR2 FQGNSA. The CDR3 is 16 amino acids. Trimming cost V 3 bases and J 2 bases; bases outside gene matches: 10. DNA of the CDR3: TGTGCCAGCAGCTTGAACAGCGGGGTTCAAACCTACGAGCAGTACGTC. Translation: CASSLNSGVQTYEQYV.

The rearrangement uses TRBV5-6 and TRBJ1-1, with TRBD1 matching 9 bases. The germline gives CDR1 SGHDT, CDR2 YYEEEE. V lost 8 bases, J lost 5 bases, and 13 bases stayed unmatched. The CDR3 extends over 15 amino acids. The CDR3 here is CASINAGTGRTEAFF. CDR3 in DNA: TGTGCCAGTATCAACGCCGGGACAGGGAGAACTGAAGCTTTCTTT. Full variable domain (remainder filled in from reference TRBV5-6 and TRBJ1-1): DAGVTQSPTHLIKTRGQQVTLRCSPKSGHDTVSWYQQALGQGPQFIFQYYEEEERQRGNFPDRFSGHQFPNYSSELNVNALLLGDSALYLCASINAGTGRTEAFFGQGTRLTVV.

In its sample, this clone was seen a few times. The chain joins TRBV12-3 or TRBV12-4 to TRBJ2-1; 8 positions agree with TRBD2. Trimming took 4 bases from V and 12 from J; bases not matched to a gene: 2. This CDR3 spans 11 amino acids. The CDR3 spells CASSSAGVQFF. The CDR3 DNA is TGTGCCAGCAGTTCAGCGGGAGTGCAGTTCTTC.

This clone has just a few counts. The chain has TRBV19 and TRBJ2-7; weak D call: TRBD2 (5 bases). Germline CDR1 is LNHDA and CDR2 is SQIVND (reference sequence). The V end was cut by 5 bases, the J end by 5 bases, with 13 bases between. This CDR3 has 13 amino acids. The CDR3 bases are TGTGCCAGTAGTCTCGGACTTACGAACGAGCAGTACGTC. Translating gives CASSLGLTNEQYV.

The V call is TRBV29-1, the J call TRBJ1-1; 7 nucleotides match TRBD1. V was clipped by 2 bases and J by 0 bases; unmatched bases: 6. The CDR3 length is 15 residues. Per the germline V gene, CDR1 is SQVTM and CDR2 is ANQGSEA. The DNA of the CDR3 is TGCAGCGTTGAATGGACAGGAACCGTGAACACTGAAGCTTTCTTT. Amino acids: CSVEWTGTVNTEAFF.